This T cell receptor beta chain was recorded in a study of CD8 T cells in ankylosing spondylitis. Study results and caveats: Blood from ankylosing spondylitis patients appeared to carry a characteristic roughly eight-variant TCR beta motif. Certain motif variants had earlier been reported in reactive arthritis synovial fluid and blood. Disease-linked clones displayed a CD8+ phenotype and appeared relatively rarely in peripheral blood.

Libraries of TCR beta came from quantitative 5'-RACE with molecular barcodes. TCRdb ran MiXCR on the 5' RACE reads and lists one entry per CDR3 protein. The sample has fewer than 750,000 distinct CDR3 sequences, under 20% seen once. The CDR3 length is 15 residues. Germline-derived CDR1 and CDR2 are LGHNA and YSLEER. V was cut by 3 bases and J by 0 bases, with 11 bases left in between. The table lists this clonotype with a few counts. Its matching antigen is unknown. This clonotype was obtained from a male donor with ankylosing spondylitis. The chain joins TRBV4-3 to TRBJ1-1; D not resolved. The sample taken for sequencing was blood, either unsorted or a sorted T cell fraction (not recorded which). Here the CDR3 reads CASSHEVGVNTEAFF. CDR3 in DNA: TGCGCCAGCAGCCACGAGGTGGGCGTGAACACTGAAGCTTTCTTT.